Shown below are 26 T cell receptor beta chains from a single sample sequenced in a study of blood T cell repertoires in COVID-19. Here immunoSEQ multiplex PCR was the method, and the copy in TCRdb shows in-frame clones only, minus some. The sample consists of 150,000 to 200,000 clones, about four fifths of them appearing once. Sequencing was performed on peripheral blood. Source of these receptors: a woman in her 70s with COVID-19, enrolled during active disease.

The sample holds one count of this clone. DNA for the CDR3: TGTGCCAGCAGCAAAAGGGGGTACGAGCAGTACTTC. Its translation: CASSKRGYEQYF. The chain carries TRBV21-1 and TRBJ2-7; the D call in the table, TRBD1, was not verified against the DNA. TRBV21-1 is described as a pseudogene. The CDR3 has 12 amino acids.

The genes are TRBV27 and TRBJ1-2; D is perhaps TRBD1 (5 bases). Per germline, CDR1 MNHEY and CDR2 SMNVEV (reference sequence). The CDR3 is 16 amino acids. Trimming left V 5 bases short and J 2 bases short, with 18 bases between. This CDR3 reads CASSPHFGGSNYGYTF. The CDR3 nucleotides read TGTGCCAGCAGTCCTCATTTTGGGGGGTCCAACTATGGCTACACCTTC.

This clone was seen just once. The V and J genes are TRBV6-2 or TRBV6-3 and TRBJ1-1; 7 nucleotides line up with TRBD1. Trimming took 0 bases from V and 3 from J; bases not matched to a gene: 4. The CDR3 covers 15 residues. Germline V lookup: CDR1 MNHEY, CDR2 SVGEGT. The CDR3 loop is CASSYSAGGYTEAFF. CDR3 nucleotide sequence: TGTGCCAGCAGTTACTCGGCAGGGGGTTACACTGAAGCTTTCTTT.

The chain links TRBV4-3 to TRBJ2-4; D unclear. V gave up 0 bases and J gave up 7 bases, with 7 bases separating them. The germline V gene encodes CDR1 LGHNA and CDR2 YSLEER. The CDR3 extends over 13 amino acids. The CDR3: CASSQELENIQYF. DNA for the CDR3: TGCGCCAGCAGCCAAGAGTTGGAGAACATTCAGTACTTC.

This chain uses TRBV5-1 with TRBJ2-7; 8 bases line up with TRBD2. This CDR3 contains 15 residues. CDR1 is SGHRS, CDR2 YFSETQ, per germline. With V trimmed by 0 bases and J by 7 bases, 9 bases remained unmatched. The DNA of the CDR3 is TGCGCCAGCAGCTTGGTCGCGGGAGGTAGGCGGGAGCAGTACTTC. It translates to CASSLVAGGRREQYF.

CDR3 region: CASSFGQGRGTAEAFF. CDR3 nucleotide sequence: TGTGCCAGCAGCTTCGGACAGGGTAGAGGTACCGCTGAAGCTTTCTTT. The rearrangement links TRBV7-2 to TRBJ1-1; 8 bases are shared with TRBD1. V lost 3 bases, J lost 6 bases, and 12 bases stayed unmatched. This CDR3 has 16 amino acids. CDR1 and CDR2 from the germline V gene are SGHTA and FQGNSA. The variable domain in full, completed from reference TRBV7-2 and TRBJ1-1, reads GAGVSQSPSNKVTEKGKDVELRCDPISGHTALYWYRQSLGQGLEFLIYFQGNSAPDKSGLPSDRFSAERTGGSVSTLTIQRTQQEDSAVYLCASSFGQGRGTAEAFFGQGTRLTVV.

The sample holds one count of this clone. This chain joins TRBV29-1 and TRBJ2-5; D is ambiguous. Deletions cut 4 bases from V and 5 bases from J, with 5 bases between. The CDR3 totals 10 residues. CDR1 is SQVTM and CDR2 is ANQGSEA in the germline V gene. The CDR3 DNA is TGCAGCGTTGGTCGGGAGACCCAGTACTTC. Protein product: CSVGRETQYF.

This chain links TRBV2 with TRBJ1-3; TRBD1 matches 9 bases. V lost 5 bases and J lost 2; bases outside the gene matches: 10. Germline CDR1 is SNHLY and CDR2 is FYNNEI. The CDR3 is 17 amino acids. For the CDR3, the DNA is TGTGCCAGCAGTATAACAGGGGGCGCCTCCGCTGGAAACACCATATATTTT. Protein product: CASSITGGASAGNTIYF.

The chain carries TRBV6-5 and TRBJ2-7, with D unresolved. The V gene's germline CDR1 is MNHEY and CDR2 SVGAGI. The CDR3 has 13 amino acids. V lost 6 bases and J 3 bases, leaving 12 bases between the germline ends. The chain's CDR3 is CASSFDKNYEQYF. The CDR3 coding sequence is TGTGCCAGCAGCTTCGACAAGAACTACGAGCAGTACTTC.

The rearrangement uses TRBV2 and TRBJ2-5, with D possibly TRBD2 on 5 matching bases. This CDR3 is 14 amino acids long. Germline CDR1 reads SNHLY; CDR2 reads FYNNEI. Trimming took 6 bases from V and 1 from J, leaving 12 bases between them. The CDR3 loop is CASRVGAVQETQYF. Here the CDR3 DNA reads TGTGCCAGCAGGGTGGGAGCGGTCCAAGAGACCCAGTACTTC.

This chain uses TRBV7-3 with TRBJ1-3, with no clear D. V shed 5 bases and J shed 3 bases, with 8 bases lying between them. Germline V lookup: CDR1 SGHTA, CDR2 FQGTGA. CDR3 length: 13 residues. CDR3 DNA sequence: TGTGCCAGCAGCGGAGTTAATGGAAACACCATATATTTT. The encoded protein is CASSGVNGNTIYF. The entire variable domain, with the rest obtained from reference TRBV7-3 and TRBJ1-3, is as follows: GAGVSQTPSNKVTEKGKYVELRCDPISGHTALYWYRQSLGQGPEFLIYFQGTGAADDSGLPNDRFFAVRPEGSVSTLKIQRTERGDSAVYLCASSGVNGNTIYFGEGSWLTVV.

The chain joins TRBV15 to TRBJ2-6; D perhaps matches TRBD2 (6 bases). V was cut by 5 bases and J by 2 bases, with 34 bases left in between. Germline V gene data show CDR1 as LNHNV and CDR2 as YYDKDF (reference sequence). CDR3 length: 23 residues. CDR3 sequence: CATSARLALFSGTSRTGANVLTF. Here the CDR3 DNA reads TGTGCCACCAGCGCTCGGTTGGCATTATTCTCCGGGACTTCCCGGACTGGGGCCAACGTCCTGACTTTC.

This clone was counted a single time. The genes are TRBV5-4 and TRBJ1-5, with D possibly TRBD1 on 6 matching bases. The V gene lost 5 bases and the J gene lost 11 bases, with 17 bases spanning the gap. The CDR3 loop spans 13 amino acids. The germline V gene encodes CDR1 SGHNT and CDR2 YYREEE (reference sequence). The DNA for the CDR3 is TGTGCCAGCAGTCCAGAGGGCCCAGGGGCCCAGCATTTT. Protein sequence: CASSPEGPGAQHF.

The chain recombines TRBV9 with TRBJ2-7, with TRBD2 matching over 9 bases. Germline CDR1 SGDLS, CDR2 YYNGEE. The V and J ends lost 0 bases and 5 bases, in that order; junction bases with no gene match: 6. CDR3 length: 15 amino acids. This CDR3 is CASSVVSGSYDEQYF. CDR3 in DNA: TGTGCCAGCAGCGTAGTTAGCGGGAGTTACGACGAGCAGTACTTC.

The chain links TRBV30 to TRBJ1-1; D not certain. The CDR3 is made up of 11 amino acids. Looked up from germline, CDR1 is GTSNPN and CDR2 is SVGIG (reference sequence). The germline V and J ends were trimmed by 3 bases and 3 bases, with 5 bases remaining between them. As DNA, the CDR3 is TGTGCCTGGAGGTCCGACACTGAAGCTTTCTTT. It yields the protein CAWRSDTEAFF. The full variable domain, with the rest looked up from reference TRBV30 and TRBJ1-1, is SQTIHQWPATLVQPVGSPLSLECTVEGTSNPNLYWYRQAAGRGLQLLFYSVGIGQISSEVPQNLSASRPQDRQFILSSKKLLLSDSGFYLCAWRSDTEAFFGQGTRLTVV.

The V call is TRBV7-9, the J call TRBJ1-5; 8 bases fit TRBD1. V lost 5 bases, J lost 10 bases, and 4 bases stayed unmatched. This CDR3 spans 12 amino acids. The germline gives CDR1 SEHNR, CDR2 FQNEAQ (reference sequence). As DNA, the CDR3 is TGTGCCAGCAGCATAGACAGGGGACCCCAGCATTTT. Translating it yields CASSIDRGPQHF.

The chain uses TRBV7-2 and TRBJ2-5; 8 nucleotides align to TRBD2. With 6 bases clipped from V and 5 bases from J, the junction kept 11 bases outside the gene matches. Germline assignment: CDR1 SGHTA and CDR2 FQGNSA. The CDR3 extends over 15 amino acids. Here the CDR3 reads CASRTSPGLVETQYF. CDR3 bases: TGTGCCAGCAGGACTTCACCGGGACTAGTGGAGACCCAGTACTTC.

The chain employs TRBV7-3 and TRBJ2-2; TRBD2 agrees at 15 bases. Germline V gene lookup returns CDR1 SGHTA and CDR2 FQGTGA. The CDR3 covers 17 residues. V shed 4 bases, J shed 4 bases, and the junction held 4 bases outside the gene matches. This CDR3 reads CASSSQGLAGGTGELFF. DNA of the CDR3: TGTGCCAGCAGCTCCCAGGGACTAGCGGGAGGCACCGGGGAGCTGTTTTTT.

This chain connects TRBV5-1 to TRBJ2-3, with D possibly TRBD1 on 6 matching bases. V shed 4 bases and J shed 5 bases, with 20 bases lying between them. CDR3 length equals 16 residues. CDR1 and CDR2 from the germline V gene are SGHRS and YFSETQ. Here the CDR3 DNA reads TGCGCCAGCAGCGGGCGCGGCCAGGGGAGAGGAGATACGCAGTATTTT. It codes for CASSGRGQGRGDTQYF.

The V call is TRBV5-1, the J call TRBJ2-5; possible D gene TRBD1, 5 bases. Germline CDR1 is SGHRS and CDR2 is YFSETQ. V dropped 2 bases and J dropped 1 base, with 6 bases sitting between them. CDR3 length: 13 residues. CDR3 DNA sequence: TGCGCCAGCAGCTTAGGGGTCCAAGAGACCCAGTACTTC. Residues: CASSLGVQETQYF.

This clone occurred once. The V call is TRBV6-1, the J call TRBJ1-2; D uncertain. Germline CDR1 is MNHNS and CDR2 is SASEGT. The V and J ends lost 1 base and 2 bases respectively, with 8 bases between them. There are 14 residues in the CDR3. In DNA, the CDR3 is TGTGCCAGCAGTGAAGGTGGGCTCAACTATGGCTACACCTTC. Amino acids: CASSEGGLNYGYTF.

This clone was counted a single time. CDR3 amino acids: CASSKLETGLHQPQHF. The CDR3 DNA is TGTGCCAGCAGCAAACTAGAGACAGGGTTACATCAGCCCCAGCATTTT. This chain connects TRBV28 to TRBJ1-5; 7 nucleotides align to TRBD1. Germline lookup yields CDR1 MDHEN and CDR2 SYDVKM. The trim removed 6 bases at V and 5 bases at J, leaving 13 bases unmatched. The CDR3 length is 16 residues.

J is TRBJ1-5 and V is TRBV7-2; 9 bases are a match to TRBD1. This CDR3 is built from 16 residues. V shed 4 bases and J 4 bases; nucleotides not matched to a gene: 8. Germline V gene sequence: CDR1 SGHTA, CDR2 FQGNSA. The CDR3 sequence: CASSSADRGGNQPQHF. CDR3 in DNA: TGTGCCAGCAGCTCCGCTGACAGGGGGGGGAATCAGCCCCAGCATTTT.

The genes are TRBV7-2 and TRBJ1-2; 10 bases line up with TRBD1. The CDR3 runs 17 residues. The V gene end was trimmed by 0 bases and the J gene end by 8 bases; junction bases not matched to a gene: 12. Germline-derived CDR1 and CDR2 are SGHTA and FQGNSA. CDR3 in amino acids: CASSLALRTGGSGGYTF. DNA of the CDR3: TGTGCCAGCAGCTTAGCGCTCCGGACAGGGGGATCTGGGGGCTACACCTTC.

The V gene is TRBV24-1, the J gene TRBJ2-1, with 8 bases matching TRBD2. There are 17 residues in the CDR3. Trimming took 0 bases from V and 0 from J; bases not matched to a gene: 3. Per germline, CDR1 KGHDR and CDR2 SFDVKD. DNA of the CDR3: TGTGCCACCAGTGATTTGCAGGCGGGAGGCTCCTACAATGAGCAGTTCTTC. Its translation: CATSDLQAGGSYNEQFF.

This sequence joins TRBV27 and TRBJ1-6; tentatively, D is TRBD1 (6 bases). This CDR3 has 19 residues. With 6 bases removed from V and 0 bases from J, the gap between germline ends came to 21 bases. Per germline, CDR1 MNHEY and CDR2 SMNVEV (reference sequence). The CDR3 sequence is CASRFNKPGQSSYNSPLHF. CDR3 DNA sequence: TGTGCCAGCAGGTTTAACAAACCGGGACAAAGCTCCTATAATTCACCCCTCCACTTT.